This is a list of T cell receptor beta chains from one sample in a study of cytomegalovirus exposure and HLA in healthy donors. Some clones are missing from TCRdb's copy, which holds only in-frame ones; the method was immunoSEQ multiplex PCR. The table shows about 180,000 clones, with about 85% occurring only once. Sequencing was done on a sample of PBMCs. These receptors all stem from a man aged 18 to 30 in good health and CMV-seropositive. Each CDR3 is given with its conserved first and last residue. A D gene is named only where the DNA matches it firmly. For some rows the clone size is stated as once, few or many, or as a class when expanded; others skip it.

TRBJ2-3	.	TRBD2	TRBV7-3	CASSSRTSGRTRTDTQYF	TGTGCCAGCAGCTCCCGGACTAGCGGGAGGACCCGCACAGATACGCAGTATTTT
TRBJ2-7	once	.	TRBV7-8	CASSYGVSPYEQYF	TGTGCCAGCAGCTACGGGGTTTCCCCCTACGAGCAGTACTTC
TRBJ1-5	.	TRBD1	TRBV7-9	CASSLQGAVGQPQHF	TGTGCCAGCAGCTTGCAGGGGGCGGTCGGTCAGCCCCAGCATTTT
TRBJ2-2	.	.	TRBV5-1	CASSLASQTGELFF	TGCGCCAGCAGCTTGGCCTCCCAGACCGGGGAGCTGTTTTTT
TRBJ2-7	once	TRBD1	TRBV27	CASSYLGQRFKEQYF	TGTGCCAGCAGTTACCTGGGACAGCGGTTCAAGGAGCAGTACTTC
TRBJ2-1	.	TRBD2	TRBV9	CASSVFGEGEQFF	TGTGCCAGCAGCGTATTCGGGGAGGGTGAGCAGTTCTTC
TRBJ2-7	.	TRBD2	TRBV7-3	CASRWTSGSPPTRGQYF	TGTGCCAGCAGATGGACTAGCGGGAGTCCGCCTACCCGAGGGCAGTACTTC
TRBJ2-7	.	.	TRBV28	CASSLIDNEQYF	TGTGCCAGCAGTTTAATCGACAACGAGCAGTACTTC
TRBJ1-2	.	.	TRBV19	CASSPFSDYGYTF	TGTGCCAGTAGTCCTTTTTCAGATTATGGCTACACCTTC
TRBJ1-5	.	TRBD1	TRBV19	CASRQGNQPQHF	TGTGCCAGTAGACAGGGGAATCAGCCCCAGCATTTT
TRBJ1-3	once	.	TRBV5-1	CASSQALSGNTIYF	TGCGCCAGCAGCCAAGCTCTCTCTGGAAACACCATATATTTT
TRBJ2-7	.	TRBD1	TRBV28	CASSLVGQGDYEQYF	TGTGCCAGCAGTTTGGTTGGACAGGGCGACTACGAGCAGTACTTC
TRBJ2-6	few	TRBD1	TRBV30	CAWGQGNSGANVLTF	TGTGCCTGGGGACAGGGCAACTCTGGGGCCAACGTCCTGACTTTC
TRBJ1-3	.	.	TRBV18	CASSPPGAGNTIYF	TGTGCCAGCTCACCACCAGGGGCTGGAAACACCATATATTTT
TRBJ2-4	.	TRBD1	TRBV29-1	CSVSHGTGVNIQYF	TGCAGCGTGAGCCACGGGACAGGGGTGAACATTCAGTACTTC
TRBJ2-4	.	.	TRBV29-1	CSVRQENIQYF	TGCAGCGTTCGACAGGAAAACATTCAGTACTTC
TRBJ1-1	few	.	TRBV14	CASSQDLGAKAFF	TGTGCCAGCAGCCAAGATTTGGGCGCAAAAGCTTTCTTT
TRBJ2-2	.	TRBD2	TRBV28	CASSSNLLSGRANTGELFF	TGTGCCAGCAGTTCTAACCTCCTTAGCGGGAGAGCGAACACCGGGGAGCTGTTTTTT
TRBJ1-2	.	TRBD1	TRBV5-1	CASSTRQGFDGYTF	TGCGCCAGCAGCACGAGACAGGGGTTCGATGGCTACACCTTC
TRBJ1-2	few	TRBD1	TRBV10-3	CAISVRDSAPENYGYTF	TGTGCCATCAGTGTCCGGGACAGCGCCCCGGAGAACTATGGCTACACCTTC
TRBJ1-1	.	TRBD1	TRBV11-2	CASSKTGHPEAFF	TGTGCCAGCAGCAAGACAGGGCACCCTGAAGCTTTCTTT
TRBJ1-3	.	TRBD1	TRBV9	CASSALSDRAGNTIYF	TGTGCCAGCAGCGCCCTTTCCGACAGGGCTGGAAACACCATATATTTT
TRBJ2-2	.	TRBD1	TRBV5-1	CASSLAGTGNTGELFF	TGCGCCAGCAGCTTGGCCGGGACAGGGAACACCGGGGAGCTGTTTTTT
TRBJ2-1	.	TRBD1	TRBV7-3	CASSQSGTGGPNEQFF	TGTGCCAGCAGCCAATCCGGGACAGGGGGTCCCAATGAGCAGTTCTTC
TRBJ2-5	once	TRBD1	TRBV11-2	CASSLGQGAPWETQYF	TGTGCCAGCAGCTTAGGGCAGGGGGCGCCGTGGGAGACCCAGTACTTC
TRBJ1-2	once	.	TRBV30	CAWRGSTGSILANYGHTF	TGTGCCTGGAGAGGATCAACAGGCTCAATATTAGCTAACTATGGCCACACCTTC
TRBJ1-6	few	TRBD1	TRBV29-1	CSAWDRGRFAPLHF	TGCAGCGCTTGGGACAGGGGAAGGTTTGCACCCCTCCACTTT
TRBJ1-1	.	TRBD1	TRBV7-2	CASSPWGTVFNTEAFF	TGTGCCAGCAGCCCCTGGGGGACAGTCTTCAACACTGAAGCTTTCTTT